The source of this TCR beta chain is a study of technical replicates of blood from a handful of donors. Generated by immunoSEQ multiplex PCR, the TCRdb table keeps only in-frame clones and is missing some. This sample has about 68,000 clones; around 97% occur once, and the top ten carry under 0.3%. This CDR3 is 16 amino acids long. With V trimmed by 1 base and J by 1 base, 6 bases remained unmatched. The V gene's germline CDR1 is SGHTS and CDR2 YDEGEE. Sequencing was carried out using T cells isolated from PBMCs. The TCR was taken from a human donor in good health. This sequence joins TRBV5-8 and TRBJ1-1, with 8 bases aligning to TRBD1. The CDR3 loop reads CASSLWTGSGNTEAFF. The CDR3 DNA is TGTGCCAGCAGCTTGTGGACAGGGTCCGGGAACACTGAAGCTTTCTTT.